The T cell receptor beta chain under discussion was sequenced for a study of blood T cell repertoires in COVID-19. V was pared by 0 bases and J by 5 bases, with 13 bases between. Germline CDR1 and CDR2: MNHEY and SVGAGI. The CDR3 spans 15 residues. Profiling relied on immunoSEQ multiplex PCR, and the TCRdb table lists in-frame clones only, not all of them. The repertoire holds some 180,000 clones, with roughly 85% as singletons. The origin of this receptor is a woman between 70 and 85 years old in a cohort exposed to, infected with or recovered from COVID-19 (not recorded which). The chain is built from TRBV6-5 and TRBJ1-2, with TRBD1 as a possible D gene (6 bases). Specimen: PBMCs or T cells enriched from blood (not recorded which). The CDR3, as DNA: TGTGCCAGCAGTTACTCGTTAACAGGGCGGTATGGCTACACCTTC. This gives the protein CASSYSLTGRYGYTF.